Here is one TCR beta chain with its context. These data come from a study of OX40 agonist ivuxolimab in advanced cancers. About the research overall: Dose-escalation patients were diagnosed with hepatocellular carcinoma, melanoma, renal cell cancer or head and neck cancer.

Produced via immunoSEQ multiplex PCR; TCRdb's table is partial and in-frame only. The sample contains around 74,000 clones, approximately 90% of which appear only once. V was shortened by 4 bases and J by 4 bases, with 11 bases between the two germline ends. The CDR3 is 14 amino acids. Germline values: CDR1 MNHEY, CDR2 SVGAGI. This specimen consisted of CD4+ or CD8+ T cells sorted from blood, obtained in a trial of the OX40 agonist ivuxolimab. The clonotype originates from an adult with an advanced solid tumor such as melanoma, head and neck, liver or kidney cancer. The chain has TRBV6-5 and TRBJ1-3, with D perhaps TRBD1 (6 bases). The CDR3 here is CASSSQGFGNTIYF. In DNA form, the CDR3 reads TGTGCCAGCAGTTCGCAGGGGTTCGGAAACACCATATATTTT.